A selection of T cell receptor beta chains follows, all from one sample in a study of blood T cell repertoires in COVID-19. Generated by immunoSEQ multiplex PCR, the TCRdb table keeps only in-frame clones and is missing some. The repertoire holds some 270,000 clones, with 89% as singletons. The sequenced sample consisted of peripheral blood. The origin of the receptors is a woman aged 40 to 50 who had recovered from COVID-19. CDR3s include the opening cysteine and the closing phenylalanine or tryptophan. Each record gives: J gene, V gene, CDR3 protein.

>TRBJ1-4|TRBV27
CASSFTINEKLFF
>TRBJ1-3|TRBV5-1
CASSLTGVSGNTIYF
>TRBJ1-2|TRBV5-4
CASRSLAQDRPTF
>TRBJ2-1|TRBV15
CATSRGNPGVRYSYNEQFF
>TRBJ1-6|TRBV28
CASSLGDRNSPLHF
>TRBJ1-2|TRBV5-6
CASRGTPDGYTF
>TRBJ2-7|TRBV12-5
CASGPQVGEQYF
>TRBJ2-3|TRBV18
CASSSNLVTGGTDTQYF
>TRBJ1-1|TRBV5-4
CASSLSTTLNTEAFF
>TRBJ1-2|TRBV6-5
CAISAGDSGYGYTF
>TRBJ2-3|TRBV11-2
CASSLAGRGGADTQYF
>TRBJ2-2|TRBV5-1
CASSSTTGVDTGELFF
>TRBJ1-5|TRBV5-1
CASSLSGDQPQHF
>TRBJ1-1|TRBV5-4
CASSWTGGNTEAFF
>TRBJ2-1|TRBV19
CASTTGGESHEQFF
>TRBJ2-7|TRBV4-1
CASSQDLKGHNSYEQYF
>TRBJ1-5|TRBV6-6
CASRQGYNQPQHF
>TRBJ1-3|TRBV7-2
CASSLDLTVRGNTIYF
>TRBJ2-2|TRBV7-2
CASSPNAGSGELFF
>TRBJ2-3|TRBV2
CASSGRRGDTQYF